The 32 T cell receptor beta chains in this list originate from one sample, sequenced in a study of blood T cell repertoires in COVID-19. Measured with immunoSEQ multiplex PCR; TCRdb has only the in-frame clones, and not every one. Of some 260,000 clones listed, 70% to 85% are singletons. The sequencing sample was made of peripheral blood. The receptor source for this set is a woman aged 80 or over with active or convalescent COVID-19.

The DNA for the CDR3 is TGTGCCAGTAGTATTGTTTCAGGGGCGAACACTGAAGCTTTCTTT. Encoded protein: CASSIVSGANTEAFF. The gene calls are TRBV19 and TRBJ1-1; a weak D match, TRBD1 (6 bases). The CDR3 runs 15 residues. Germline lookup yields CDR1 LNHDA and CDR2 SQIVND (reference sequence). Trimming shortened V by 3 bases and J by 1 base, and 12 bases separated the two germline ends.

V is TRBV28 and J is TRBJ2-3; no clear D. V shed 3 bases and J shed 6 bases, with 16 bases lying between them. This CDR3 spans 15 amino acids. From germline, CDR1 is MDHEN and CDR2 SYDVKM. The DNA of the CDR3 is TGTGCCAGCAGTTTTTTTTCGGGTATCGGGGATACGCAGTATTTT. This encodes CASSFFSGIGDTQYF.

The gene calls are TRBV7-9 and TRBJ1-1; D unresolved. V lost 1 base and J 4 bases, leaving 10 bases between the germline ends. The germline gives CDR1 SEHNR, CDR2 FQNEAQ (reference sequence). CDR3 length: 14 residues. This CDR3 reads CASSLGGYGTEAFF. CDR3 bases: TGTGCCAGCAGCTTAGGAGGGTATGGCACTGAAGCTTTCTTT.

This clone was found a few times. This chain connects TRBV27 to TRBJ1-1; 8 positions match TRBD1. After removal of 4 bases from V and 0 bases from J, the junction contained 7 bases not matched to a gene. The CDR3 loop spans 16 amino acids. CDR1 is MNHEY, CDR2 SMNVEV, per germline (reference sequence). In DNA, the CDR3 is TGTGCCAGCAGTTCCCGTGGGACAGGCCTGAACACTGAAGCTTTCTTT. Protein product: CASSSRGTGLNTEAFF.

In nucleotides, the CDR3 is TGTGCCAGCAGCCGAATGTTAGTACTAAACTCGAATGGGGCCAACGTCCTGACTTTC. It translates to CASSRMLVLNSNGANVLTF. V is TRBV3-1 (or the pseudogene TRBV3-2) and J is TRBJ2-6; no definite D call. Germline V gives CDR1 LGHDT, CDR2 YNNKEL (reference sequence). V lost 4 bases to trimming and J lost 3 bases, with 22 bases between them. CDR3 length: 19 residues.

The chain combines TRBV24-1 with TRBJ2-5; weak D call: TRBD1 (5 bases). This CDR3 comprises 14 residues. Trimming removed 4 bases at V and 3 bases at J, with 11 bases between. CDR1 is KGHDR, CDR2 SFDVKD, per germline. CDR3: CATSEHRIEETQYF. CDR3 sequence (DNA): TGTGCCACCAGTGAACACAGGATTGAAGAGACCCAGTACTTC.

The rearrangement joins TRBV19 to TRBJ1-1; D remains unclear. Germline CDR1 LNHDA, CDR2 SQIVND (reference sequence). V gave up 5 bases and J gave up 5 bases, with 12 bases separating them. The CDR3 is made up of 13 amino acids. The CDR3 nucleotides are TGTGCCAGTAGTCCCCAGGTTGGTACTGAAGCTTTCTTT. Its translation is CASSPQVGTEAFF. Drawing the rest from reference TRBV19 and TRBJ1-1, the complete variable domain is DGGITQSPKYLFRKEGQNVTLSCEQNLNHDAMYWYRQDPGQGLRLIYYSQIVNDFQKGDIAEGYSVSREKKESFPLTVTSAQKNPTAFYLCASSPQVGTEAFFGQGTRLTVV.

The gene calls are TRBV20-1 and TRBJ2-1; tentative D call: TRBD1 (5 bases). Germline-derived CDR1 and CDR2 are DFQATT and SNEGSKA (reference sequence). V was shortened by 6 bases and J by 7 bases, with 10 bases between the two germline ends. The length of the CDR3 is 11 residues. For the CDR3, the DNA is TGCAGTGCAACCCAGGGAAATGAGCAGTTCTTC. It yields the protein CSATQGNEQFF.

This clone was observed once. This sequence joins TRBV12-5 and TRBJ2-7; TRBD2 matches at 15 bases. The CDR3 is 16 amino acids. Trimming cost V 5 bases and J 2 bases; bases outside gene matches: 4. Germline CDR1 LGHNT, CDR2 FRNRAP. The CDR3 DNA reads TGTGCTAGTGGTCGGACTAGCGGGAGGGTTACCTACGAGCAGTACTTC. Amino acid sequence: CASGRTSGRVTYEQYF.

CDR3 amino acids: CASSLTLILGGVGEKLFF. As DNA, the CDR3 is TGTGCCAGCAGCTTAACGCTCATTCTAGGGGGAGTGGGTGAAAAACTGTTTTTT. This sequence joins TRBV7-9 and TRBJ1-4; D possibly corresponds to TRBD1 (6 bases). CDR1 SEHNR and CDR2 FQNEAQ come from the germline V gene (reference sequence). The CDR3 contains 18 residues. V lost 2 bases and J 7 bases, leaving 23 bases between the germline ends.

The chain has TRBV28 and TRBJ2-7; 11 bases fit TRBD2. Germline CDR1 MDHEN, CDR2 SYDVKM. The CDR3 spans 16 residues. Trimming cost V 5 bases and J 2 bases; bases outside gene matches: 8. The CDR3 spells CASSTLGLAEPYEQYF. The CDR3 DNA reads TGTGCCAGCAGTACTTTGGGACTAGCGGAGCCCTACGAGCAGTACTTC.

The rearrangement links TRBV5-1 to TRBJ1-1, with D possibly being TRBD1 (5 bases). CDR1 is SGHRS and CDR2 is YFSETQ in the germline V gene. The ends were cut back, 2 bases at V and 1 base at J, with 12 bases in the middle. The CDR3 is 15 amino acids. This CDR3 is CASSLNGARNTEAFF. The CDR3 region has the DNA TGCGCCAGCAGCTTAAATGGGGCGAGGAACACTGAAGCTTTCTTT. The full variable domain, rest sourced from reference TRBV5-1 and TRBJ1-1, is KAGVTQTPRYLIKTRGQQVTLSCSPISGHRSVSWYQQTPGQGLQFLFEYFSETQRNKGNFPGRFSGRQFSNSRSEMNVSTLELGDSALYLCASSLNGARNTEAFFGQGTRLTVV.

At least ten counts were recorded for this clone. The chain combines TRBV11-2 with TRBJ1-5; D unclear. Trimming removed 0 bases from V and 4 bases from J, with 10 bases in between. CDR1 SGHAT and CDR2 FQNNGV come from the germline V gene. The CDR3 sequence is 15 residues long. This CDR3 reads CASSLDSGRNQPQHF. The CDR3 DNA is TGTGCCAGCAGCTTAGATTCAGGCAGAAATCAGCCCCAGCATTTT.

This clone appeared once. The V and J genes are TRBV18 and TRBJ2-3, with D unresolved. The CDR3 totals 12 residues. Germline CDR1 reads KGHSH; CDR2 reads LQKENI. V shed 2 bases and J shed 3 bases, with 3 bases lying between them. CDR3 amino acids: CASSPSTDTQYF. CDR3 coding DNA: TGTGCCAGCTCACCATCGACAGATACGCAGTATTTT.

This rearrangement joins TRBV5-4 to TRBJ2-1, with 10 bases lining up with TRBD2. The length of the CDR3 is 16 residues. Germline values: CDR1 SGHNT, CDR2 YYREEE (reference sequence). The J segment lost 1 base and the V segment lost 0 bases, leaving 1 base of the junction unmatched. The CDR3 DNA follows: TGTGCCAGCAGCTTGGGGGGACTAGCGTCCTACAATGAGCAGTTCTTC. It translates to CASSLGGLASYNEQFF.

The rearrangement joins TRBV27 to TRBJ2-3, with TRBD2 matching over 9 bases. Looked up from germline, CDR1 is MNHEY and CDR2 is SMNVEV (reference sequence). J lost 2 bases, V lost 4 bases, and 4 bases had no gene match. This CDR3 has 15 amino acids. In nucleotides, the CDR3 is TGTGCCAGCAGTTGGCTAGCGGGGATCACAGATACGCAGTATTTT. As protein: CASSWLAGITDTQYF.

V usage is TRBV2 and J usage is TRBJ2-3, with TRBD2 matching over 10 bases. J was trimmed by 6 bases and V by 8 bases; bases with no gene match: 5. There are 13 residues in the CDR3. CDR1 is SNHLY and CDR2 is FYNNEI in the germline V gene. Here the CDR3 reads CASAGLADDTQYF. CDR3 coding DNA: TGTGCCAGCGCCGGACTAGCGGATGATACGCAGTATTTT. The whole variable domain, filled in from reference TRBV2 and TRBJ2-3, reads EPEVTQTPSHQVTQMGQEVILRCVPISNHLYFYWYRQILGQKVEFLVSFYNNEISEKSEIFDDQFSVERPDGSNFTLKIRSTKLEDSAMYFCASAGLADDTQYFGPGTRLTVL.

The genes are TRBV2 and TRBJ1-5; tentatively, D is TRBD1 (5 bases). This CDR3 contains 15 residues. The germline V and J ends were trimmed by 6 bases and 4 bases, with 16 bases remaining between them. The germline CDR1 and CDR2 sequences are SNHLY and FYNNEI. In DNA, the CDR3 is TGTGCCAGCAGGCCGGGGGACCCAGGGAATCAGCCCCAGCATTTT. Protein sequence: CASRPGDPGNQPQHF.

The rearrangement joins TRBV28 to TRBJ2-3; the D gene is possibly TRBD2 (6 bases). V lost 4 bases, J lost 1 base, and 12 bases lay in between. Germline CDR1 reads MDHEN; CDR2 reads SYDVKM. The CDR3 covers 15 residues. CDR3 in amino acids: CASSSGAVGTDTQYF. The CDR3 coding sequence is TGTGCCAGCAGTTCGGGAGCGGTAGGCACAGATACGCAGTATTTT.

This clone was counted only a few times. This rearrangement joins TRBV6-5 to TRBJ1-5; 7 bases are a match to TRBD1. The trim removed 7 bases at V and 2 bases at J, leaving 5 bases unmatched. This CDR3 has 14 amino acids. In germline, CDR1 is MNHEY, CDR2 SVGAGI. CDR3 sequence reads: CASNSGQGNQPQHF. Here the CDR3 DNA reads TGTGCCAGCAACTCCGGACAGGGCAATCAGCCCCAGCATTTT.

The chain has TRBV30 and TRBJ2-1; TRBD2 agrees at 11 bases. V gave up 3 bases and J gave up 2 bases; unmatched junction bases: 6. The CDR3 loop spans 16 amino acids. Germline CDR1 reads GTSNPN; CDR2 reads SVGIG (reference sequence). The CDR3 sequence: CAWRSSGRPPYNEQFF. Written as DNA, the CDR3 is TGTGCCTGGAGATCTAGCGGGAGGCCCCCCTACAATGAGCAGTTCTTC.

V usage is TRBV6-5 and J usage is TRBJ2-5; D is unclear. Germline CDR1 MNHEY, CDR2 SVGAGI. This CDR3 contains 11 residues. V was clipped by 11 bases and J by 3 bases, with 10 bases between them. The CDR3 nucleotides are TGTGCCTCGTTGAGAGAAGAGACCCAGTACTTC. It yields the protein CASLREETQYF.

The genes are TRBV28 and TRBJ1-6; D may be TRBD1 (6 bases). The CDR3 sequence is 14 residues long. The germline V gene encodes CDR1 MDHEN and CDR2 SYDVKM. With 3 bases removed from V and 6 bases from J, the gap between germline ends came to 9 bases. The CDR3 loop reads CASSLDRSNSPLHF. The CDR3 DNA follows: TGTGCCAGCAGTTTGGACAGAAGTAATTCACCCCTCCACTTT.

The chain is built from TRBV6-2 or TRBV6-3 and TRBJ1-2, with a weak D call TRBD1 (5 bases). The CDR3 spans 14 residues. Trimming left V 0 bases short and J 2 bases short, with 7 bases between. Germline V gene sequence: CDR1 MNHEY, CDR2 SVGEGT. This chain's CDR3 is CASSYSRGNYGYTF. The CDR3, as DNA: TGTGCCAGCAGTTACTCACGGGGGAACTATGGCTACACCTTC.

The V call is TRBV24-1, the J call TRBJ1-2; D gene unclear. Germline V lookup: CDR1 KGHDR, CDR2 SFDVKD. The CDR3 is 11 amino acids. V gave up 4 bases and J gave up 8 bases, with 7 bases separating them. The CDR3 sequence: CATSDPEGYTF. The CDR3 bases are TGTGCCACCAGTGACCCAGAAGGCTACACCTTC.

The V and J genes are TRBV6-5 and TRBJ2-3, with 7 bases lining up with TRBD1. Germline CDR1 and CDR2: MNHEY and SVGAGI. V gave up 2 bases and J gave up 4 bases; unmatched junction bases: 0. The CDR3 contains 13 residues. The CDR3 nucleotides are TGTGCCAGCAGTTACACAGGGGCAGATACGCAGTATTTT. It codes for CASSYTGADTQYF.

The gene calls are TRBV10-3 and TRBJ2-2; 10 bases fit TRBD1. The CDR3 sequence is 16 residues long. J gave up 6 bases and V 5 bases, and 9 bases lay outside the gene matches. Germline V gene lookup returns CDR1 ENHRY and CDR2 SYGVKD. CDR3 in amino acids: CAISYSGTGDAGELFF. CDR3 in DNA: TGTGCCATCAGTTACTCTGGGACAGGGGATGCCGGGGAGCTGTTTTTT.

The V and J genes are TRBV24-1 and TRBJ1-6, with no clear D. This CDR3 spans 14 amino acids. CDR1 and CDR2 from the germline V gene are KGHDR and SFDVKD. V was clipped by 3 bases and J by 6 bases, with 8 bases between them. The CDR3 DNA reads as TGTGCCACCAGTGATAGTGTACTTAATTCACCCCTCCACTTT. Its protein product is CATSDSVLNSPLHF.

The CDR3 nucleotides read TGTGCCTGGAGTACGACAGGGGGTGGCTACACCTTC. Translation: CAWSTTGGGYTF. The rearrangement links TRBV30 to TRBJ1-2, with 9 nucleotides matching TRBD1. Germline V gene data show CDR1 as GTSNPN and CDR2 as SVGIG (reference sequence). The CDR3 contains 12 residues. The junction had 2 bases not matched to a gene; V was cut back by 2 bases and J by 7 bases.

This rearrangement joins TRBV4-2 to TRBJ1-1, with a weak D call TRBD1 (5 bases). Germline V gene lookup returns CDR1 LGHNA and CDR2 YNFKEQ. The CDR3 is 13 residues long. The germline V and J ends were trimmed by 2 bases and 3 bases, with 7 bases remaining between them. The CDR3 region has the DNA TGTGCCAGCAGCCAATTGACAGACACTGAAGCTTTCTTT. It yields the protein CASSQLTDTEAFF.

CDR3 sequence reads: CASSPTSGGSYNEQFF. In nucleotides, the CDR3 is TGCGCCAGCAGCCCGACTAGCGGGGGGTCCTACAATGAGCAGTTCTTC. V and J are TRBV4-1 and TRBJ2-1; TRBD2 aligns across 13 bases. This CDR3 contains 16 residues. After removal of 4 bases from V and 1 base from J, the junction contained 1 base not matched to a gene. Germline loops: CDR1 MGHRA, CDR2 YSYEKL.

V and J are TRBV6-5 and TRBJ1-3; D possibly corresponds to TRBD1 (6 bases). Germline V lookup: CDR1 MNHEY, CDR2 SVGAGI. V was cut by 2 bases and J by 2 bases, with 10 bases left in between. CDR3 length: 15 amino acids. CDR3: CASSYGRGTGNTIYF. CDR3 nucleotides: TGTGCCAGCAGTTACGGCAGGGGAACTGGAAACACCATATATTTT.